This TCR beta chain emerged from a study of identical twins. The trim removed 8 bases at V and 5 bases at J, leaving 12 bases unmatched. The CDR3 loop spans 15 amino acids. In germline, CDR1 is LGHDT, CDR2 YNNKEL (reference sequence). Unique molecular identifiers were present on the cDNA, and a universal primer site came from template switching. TCRdb recomputed calls from the 5' RACE reads with MiXCR, one row per CDR3 protein. The table lists around 340,000 distinct CDR3 sequences, more than 9% of them singletons. This clonotype was seen a handful of times. No antigen is known for it. Study-wide points: Sequences that were beta out-of-frame showed weaker excess twin sharing. Models predicted too little out-of-frame TCR alpha sharing in monozygotic twins. Abundant beta clonotypes from cord blood bore fewer insertions; memory repertoires lacked this pattern.

These data were also reused for a study on yellow fever vaccine responses in identical twins.

Sequencing was carried out using CD8+ T cells sorted from blood. The source is a woman aged 18-30 years in good health. The chain couples TRBV3-1 to TRBJ2-5; TRBD1 agrees at 9 bases. DNA for the CDR3: TGTGCCAGCCGCCCTACCGGGACAGGGATTGAGACCCAGTACTTC. Protein sequence: CASRPTGTGIETQYF.